This entry describes one T cell receptor (beta chain). This CDR3 spans 16 amino acids. The V end lost 0 bases, the J end lost 3 bases, and 15 bases lay between the germline ends. CDR1 and CDR2 (germline): MNHEY, SVGAGI. TCRdb's table, derived via immunoSEQ multiplex PCR, lists solely in-frame clones and lacks some. The profile shows 220,000 or so clones, roughly 88% of them singletons. This sample was taken from a study of cytomegalovirus exposure and HLA in healthy donors. The source material was PBMCs. This chain connects TRBV6-5 to TRBJ2-7; D call uncertain. The clonotype originates from a woman in her twenties or thirties in good health and CMV-seropositive. CDR3 loop: CASSYSQDLRVYEQYF. CDR3 bases: TGTGCCAGCAGTTACTCTCAGGACCTTCGGGTCTACGAGCAGTACTTC.